Shown below are 5 T cell receptor beta chains from a single sample sequenced in a study of blood T cell repertoires in COVID-19. Measured with immunoSEQ multiplex PCR; TCRdb has only the in-frame clones, and not every one. The sample lists roughly 230,000 clones; nearly 90% were seen once. Sequenced: peripheral blood. Receptor source: a woman in her sixties with COVID-19, enrolled during active disease.

The V call is TRBV19, the J call TRBJ2-3; TRBD2 might be the D (5 bases). This CDR3 has 13 residues. CDR1 is LNHDA and CDR2 is SQIVND in the germline V gene (reference sequence). Trimming removed 5 bases from V and 6 bases from J, with 12 bases in between. CDR3 nucleotides: TGTGCCAGTAGTCCTGCTAGCTCGGATACGCAGTATTTT. It codes for CASSPASSDTQYF. Using reference TRBV19 and TRBJ2-3 for the parts outside the CDR3, the full variable domain is DGGITQSPKYLFRKEGQNVTLSCEQNLNHDAMYWYRQDPGQGLRLIYYSQIVNDFQKGDIAEGYSVSREKKESFPLTVTSAQKNPTAFYLCASSPASSDTQYFGPGTRLTVL.

Regarding this clone: Other DNA sequences of this sample code for an identical CDR3. The chain couples TRBV6-2 or TRBV6-3 to TRBJ1-1; maybe TRBD1 (5 bases). V lost 3 bases, J lost 1 base, and 9 bases lay in between. CDR3 length: 14 amino acids. Germline-derived CDR1 and CDR2 are MNHEY and SVGEGT. CDR3 in amino acids: CASSYGGANTEAFF. As DNA, the CDR3 is TGTGCCAGCAGTTATGGAGGGGCGAACACTGAAGCTTTCTTT.

The chain combines TRBV4-2 with TRBJ1-5, with no clear D. Per the germline V gene, CDR1 is LGHNA and CDR2 is YNFKEQ. Trimming cost V 4 bases and J 4 bases, with 17 bases left between them. This CDR3 region has 16 residues. CDR3 sequence (DNA): TGTGCCAGCAGCCCCTCCCCCACACAATCAAATCAGCCCCAGCATTTT. This gives the protein CASSPSPTQSNQPQHF.

The CDR3 loop is CASSYSWWLNTEAFF. CDR3 nucleotides: TGTGCCAGCAGTTACTCTTGGTGGCTGAACACTGAAGCTTTCTTT. This chain uses TRBV6-5 with TRBJ1-1; D unresolved. Trimming took off 0 bases at V and 0 bases at J, with 8 bases between the two ends. Germline V gene data show CDR1 as MNHEY and CDR2 as SVGAGI. This CDR3 contains 15 residues.

The chain joins TRBV2 to TRBJ1-1, with TRBD1 as a possible D gene (6 bases). CDR3 size: 16 residues. The germline V gene encodes CDR1 SNHLY and CDR2 FYNNEI. V lost 4 bases, J lost 1 base, and 16 bases lay in between. CDR3 protein: CASSVNRVPKNTEAFF. The CDR3 DNA reads as TGTGCCAGCAGTGTCAACAGGGTCCCGAAGAACACTGAAGCTTTCTTT.